This T cell receptor (beta chain) was recorded in a study of blood T cell repertoires in COVID-19. Overall study: The United States, Italy and Spain were the sources of the acute and convalescent COVID-19 samples. Sample material is recorded as cDNA or gDNA derived from T cells, B-cell-depleted T cells, or PBMCs.

Enrolled through a virtual design, the participants were between 18 and 89 years of age and came from 24 US areas. Membership in each cohort depended on participant-reported clinical history. The trim removed 2 bases at V and 8 bases at J, leaving 5 bases unmatched. The CDR3 covers 14 residues. Germline CDR1 MRHNA, CDR2 SNTAGT. Sequencing used immunoSEQ multiplex PCR; TCRdb keeps in-frame clones, though not all of them. This sample yields roughly 300,000 clones, of which about 86% are seen a single time; about 4.2% belongs to the top ten. Input material: PBMCs or T cells enriched from blood (not recorded which). The chain carries TRBV6-4 and TRBJ2-1; 8 nucleotides agree with TRBD1. The TCR sequence derives from a woman between 35 and 50 years old with acute COVID-19. CDR3 amino acids: CASSDEVTGDEQFF. The DNA for the CDR3 is TGTGCCAGCAGTGACGAAGTGACAGGGGATGAGCAGTTCTTC.